These 29 T cell receptor beta chains were all obtained from the same sample, sequenced in a study of naive CD8 T cells in extremely preterm neonates. Profiled with immunoSEQ multiplex PCR; TCRdb holds only in-frame clones, not every one. In the table there are some 6,500 clones, 98% of which are singletons. The specimen sequenced was naive CD8+ T cells from blood. These receptors all come from a human donor in good health.

The chain has TRBV4-3 and TRBJ1-6; TRBD1 matches at 7 bases. J was trimmed by 5 bases and V by 0 bases; bases with no gene match: 4. Germline lookup yields CDR1 LGHNA and CDR2 YSLEER. This CDR3 has 16 amino acids. CDR3: CASSQDGTADNSPLHF. DNA for the CDR3: TGCGCCAGCAGCCAAGACGGGACAGCCGATAATTCACCCCTCCACTTT.

This clone appeared a single time. CDR3: CASSPDRGIGANVLTF. CDR3 nucleotide sequence: TGTGCCAGCAGCCCAGACAGGGGGATTGGGGCCAACGTCCTGACTTTC. The chain employs TRBV2 and TRBJ2-6; 9 bases match TRBD1. J was trimmed by 3 bases and V by 6 bases; bases with no gene match: 6. Germline-derived CDR1 and CDR2 are SNHLY and FYNNEI. The CDR3 covers 16 residues. Filled out from reference TRBV2 and TRBJ2-6, the complete variable domain reads EPEVTQTPSHQVTQMGQEVILRCVPISNHLYFYWYRQILGQKVEFLVSFYNNEISEKSEIFDDQFSVERPDGSNFTLKIRSTKLEDSAMYFCASSPDRGIGANVLTFGAGSRLTVL.

The V and J genes are TRBV7-9 and TRBJ1-2, with D perhaps TRBD1 (5 bases). There are 15 residues in the CDR3. Trimming removed 1 base from V and 1 base from J, with 10 bases in between. Germline V lookup: CDR1 SEHNR, CDR2 FQNEAQ (reference sequence). CDR3 bases: TGTGCCAGCAGCTTAGGGGACTCCCTTAACTATGGCTACACCTTC. Translation: CASSLGDSLNYGYTF.

The chain combines TRBV6-5 with TRBJ1-6, with 8 bases identical to TRBD1. The CDR3 has 16 residues. Germline CDR1 and CDR2: MNHEY and SVGAGI. Trimming at V came to 2 bases and at J to 5 bases, leaving 5 bases not matched to a gene. CDR3 coding DNA: TGTGCCAGCAGTTACATTCCAGGGGGCAATAATTCACCCCTCCACTTT. Residues: CASSYIPGGNNSPLHF.

CDR3 nucleotide sequence: TGTGCCAGTAGTGATGGGACAGGGGATGAGCAGTTCTTC. It codes for CASSDGTGDEQFF. The chain recombines TRBV19 with TRBJ2-1, with TRBD1 identical over 10 bases. From germline, CDR1 is LNHDA and CDR2 SQIVND (reference sequence). V lost 5 bases and J lost 8; bases outside the gene matches: 3. The CDR3 totals 13 residues. The variable domain in full, completed from reference TRBV19 and TRBJ2-1, reads DGGITQSPKYLFRKEGQNVTLSCEQNLNHDAMYWYRQDPGQGLRLIYYSQIVNDFQKGDIAEGYSVSREKKESFPLTVTSAQKNPTAFYLCASSDGTGDEQFFGPGTRLTVL.

The count of this clone is one. The V gene is TRBV27, the J gene TRBJ1-1; tentatively, D is TRBD1 (5 bases). This CDR3 is built from 14 residues. From germline, CDR1 is MNHEY and CDR2 SMNVEV (reference sequence). V shed 3 bases and J shed 4 bases, with 12 bases lying between them. Here the CDR3 DNA reads TGTGCCAGCAGTTTTATCCAGGGTGGCACTGAAGCTTTCTTT. This codes for CASSFIQGGTEAFF.

In this sample, this clone turned up a few times. This chain links TRBV29-1 with TRBJ2-1; TRBD1 matches 10 bases. Trimming at V came to 7 bases and at J to 7 bases, leaving 7 bases not matched to a gene. The CDR3 is made up of 13 amino acids. Germline V CDR1 and CDR2: SQVTM, ANQGSEA. CDR3 region: CSARTGGKNEQFF. The CDR3 coding sequence is TGCAGCGCCCGGACAGGGGGGAAAAATGAGCAGTTCTTC.

The chain links TRBV6-1 to TRBJ2-3, with TRBD1 matching over 11 bases. The CDR3 extends over 17 amino acids. Germline assignment: CDR1 MNHNS and CDR2 SASEGT. The junction had 9 bases not matched to a gene; V was cut back by 3 bases and J by 4 bases. CDR3 DNA: TGTGCCAGCAGTGATACCCGGACAGGGGGCCGAGCAGATACGCAGTATTTT. This encodes CASSDTRTGGRADTQYF.

The genes are TRBV5-1 and TRBJ1-1; TRBD1 agrees at 8 bases. The CDR3 totals 14 residues. CDR1 and CDR2 (germline): SGHRS, YFSETQ. The V gene end was trimmed by 3 bases and the J gene end by 1 base; junction bases not matched to a gene: 2. The CDR3 region is CASSWGTGNTEAFF. Written as DNA, the CDR3 is TGCGCCAGCAGCTGGGGGACAGGGAACACTGAAGCTTTCTTT.

This clone occurred once. The chain couples TRBV27 to TRBJ2-7; D possibly corresponds to TRBD1 (6 bases). V lost 5 bases and J lost 1, with 12 bases in between. CDR1 and CDR2 (germline): MNHEY, SMNVEV (reference sequence). The CDR3 has 14 amino acids. The CDR3 sequence: CASSDGTSSYEQYF. CDR3 in DNA: TGTGCCAGCAGTGACGGGACATCGTCCTACGAGCAGTACTTC.

The rearrangement links TRBV9 to TRBJ2-4; D unresolved. V was cut by 3 bases and J by 1 base, with 5 bases left in between. CDR1 is SGDLS and CDR2 is YYNGEE in the germline V gene. This CDR3 region has 13 residues. Here the CDR3 reads CASSAGAKNIQYF. For the CDR3, the DNA is TGTGCCAGCAGCGCCGGTGCCAAAAACATTCAGTACTTC.

The V gene is TRBV5-6, the J gene TRBJ1-4; 7 bases agree with TRBD1. The CDR3 runs 17 residues. V shed 1 base, J shed 2 bases, and the junction held 8 bases outside the gene matches. The germline CDR1 and CDR2 sequences are SGHDT and YYEEEE. The CDR3 nucleotides read TGTGCCAGCAGCTTGTCTCCACAGGGGACGACTAATGAAAAACTGTTTTTT. This sequence encodes CASSLSPQGTTNEKLFF.

This clone came up once. V usage is TRBV9 and J usage is TRBJ2-7, with 11 bases aligning to TRBD2. CDR1 and CDR2 (germline): SGDLS, YYNGEE. The CDR3 sequence is 16 residues long. The V segment lost 0 bases and the J segment 2 bases; nucleotides outside the gene matches: 4. The CDR3, as DNA: TGTGCCAGCAGCGTAGGGCTAGCGGGGGGTACCTACGAGCAGTACTTC. It yields the protein CASSVGLAGGTYEQYF.

This chain links TRBV9 with TRBJ1-5, with 7 bases that match TRBD1. Germline loops: CDR1 SGDLS, CDR2 YYNGEE. Trimming at V came to 4 bases and at J to 2 bases, leaving 15 bases not matched to a gene. This CDR3 has 18 amino acids. CDR3 sequence: CASSPRDSTLSGNQPQHF. In DNA, the CDR3 is TGTGCCAGCAGCCCTCGGGACAGTACCCTCTCGGGCAATCAGCCCCAGCATTTT.

J is TRBJ1-1 and V is TRBV10-2, with D possibly matching TRBD1 (5 bases). Germline values: CDR1 WSHSY, CDR2 SAAADI. V was cut by 4 bases and J by 1 base, with 7 bases left in between. The CDR3 runs to 13 residues. CDR3 sequence: CASSGQTNTEAFF. CDR3 nucleotide sequence: TGCGCCAGCAGTGGACAGACGAACACTGAAGCTTTCTTT.

The chain joins TRBV27 to TRBJ2-7; D remains unclear. CDR3 length: 12 residues. Germline V gives CDR1 MNHEY, CDR2 SMNVEV (reference sequence). V was shortened by 3 bases and J by 6 bases, with 9 bases between the two germline ends. CDR3 nucleotide sequence: TGTGCCAGCAGTTTCCTCGTGAGCGAGCAGTACTTC. As protein: CASSFLVSEQYF.

This clone was recorded once. The chain recombines TRBV5-5 with TRBJ2-7; 14 bases are a match to TRBD2. With 4 bases clipped from V and 4 bases from J, the junction kept 4 bases outside the gene matches. Germline V gene data show CDR1 as SGHKS and CDR2 as YYEKEE (reference sequence). CDR3 length: 15 amino acids. CDR3 residues: CASSPGLAGGYEQYF. The CDR3, as DNA: TGTGCCAGCAGCCCCGGACTAGCGGGGGGATACGAGCAGTACTTC.

The chain combines TRBV11-3 with TRBJ2-7; 7 nucleotides line up with TRBD2. The ends lost 3 bases at V and 7 bases at J; junction bases unmatched: 3. The CDR3 is 12 residues long. Germline CDR1 is SGHNT and CDR2 is YENEEA. DNA of the CDR3: TGTGCCAGCAGCTTTAGCGGGTCTGAGCAGTACTTC. Translated, it gives CASSFSGSEQYF. The full variable domain, its missing parts supplied by reference TRBV11-3 and TRBJ2-7, is EAGVVQSPRYKIIEKKQPVAFWCNPISGHNTLYWYLQNLGQGPELLIRYENEEAVDDSQLPKDRFSAERLKGVDSTLKIQPAELGDSAVYLCASSFSGSEQYFGPGTRLTVT.

The chain recombines TRBV4-3 with TRBJ2-7; D unclear. The CDR3 totals 16 residues. CDR1 and CDR2 (germline): LGHNA, YSLEER. The ends were cut back, 0 bases at V and 2 bases at J, with 14 bases in the middle. The CDR3 reads CASSQDINSKPYEQYF. The CDR3, as DNA: TGCGCCAGCAGCCAAGATATAAACAGCAAGCCCTACGAGCAGTACTTC.

V gene TRBV27 combines with J gene TRBJ2-3; D is unresolved. Germline-derived CDR1 and CDR2 are MNHEY and SMNVEV (reference sequence). Trimming took off 2 bases at V and 1 base at J, with 10 bases between the two ends. CDR3 length: 15 amino acids. CDR3 amino acids: CASSLLLTRTDTQYF. For the CDR3, the DNA is TGTGCCAGCAGTTTACTACTTACCCGCACAGATACGCAGTATTTT.

The chain links TRBV4-1 to TRBJ2-6; TRBD1 agrees at 7 bases. This CDR3 region has 14 residues. Trimming cost V 5 bases and J 3 bases; bases outside gene matches: 1. CDR1 and CDR2 (germline): MGHRA, YSYEKL. DNA of the CDR3: TGCGCCAGCAGCAACAGGGGTGGGGCCAACGTCCTGACTTTC. Residues: CASSNRGGANVLTF.

This clone was observed once. The chain carries TRBV5-6 and TRBJ2-5; a possible D gene is TRBD2 (6 bases). V was pared by 5 bases and J by 3 bases, with 17 bases between. Germline values: CDR1 SGHDT, CDR2 YYEEEE. This CDR3 contains 15 residues. In DNA form, the CDR3 reads TGTGCCAGCAGACCAACGGGGGTGGGAAAAGAGACCCAGTACTTC. This encodes CASRPTGVGKETQYF.

The V call is TRBV9, the J call TRBJ1-6; a weak D match, TRBD1 (6 bases). CDR3 length equals 14 residues. CDR1 is SGDLS, CDR2 YYNGEE, per germline. The V and J ends lost 0 bases and 12 bases respectively, with 13 bases between them. CDR3 DNA: TGTGCCAGCAGCGTAGGTCAGGGGACGCTACCCCTCCACTTT. It encodes CASSVGQGTLPLHF.

This chain connects TRBV19 to TRBJ2-7; 9 positions agree with TRBD2. The germline CDR1 and CDR2 sequences are LNHDA and SQIVND (reference sequence). The CDR3 contains 14 residues. The V and J ends lost 9 bases and 6 bases, in that order; junction bases with no gene match: 12. The CDR3 DNA reads as TGTGCCAGCCAACTAGCGGGCGGATTACGCGAGCAGTACTTC. Translation: CASQLAGGLREQYF.

The CDR3 bases are TGTGCCACCAGCGGACACAGGGGTAGCAATCAGCCCCAGCATTTT. It is translated as CATSGHRGSNQPQHF. The chain couples TRBV15 to TRBJ1-5; TRBD1 matches 7 bases. Per the germline V gene, CDR1 is LNHNV and CDR2 is YYDKDF (reference sequence). The CDR3 has 15 residues. Trimming removed 5 bases from V and 0 bases from J; junction bases left unmatched: 4.

The chain joins TRBV21-1 to TRBJ1-1. TRBV21-1 corresponds to a pseudogene. The CDR3 is 17 amino acids. Written as DNA, the CDR3 is TGTGCCAGCAGCAAAGGGTACCGGGGAGGGACGAACACTGAAGCTTTCTTT. Translation: CASSKGYRGGTNTEAFF.

This chain joins TRBV6-1 and TRBJ2-1; 7 bases are a match to TRBD1. Unmatched junction bases numbered 17, after V lost 1 base and J lost 5 bases. Germline loops: CDR1 MNHNS, CDR2 SASEGT. The CDR3 consists of 19 residues. The CDR3 DNA sequence: TGTGCCAGCAGTGAAGTCCTAGGTTGGGGGACAGAGGCTCACAATGAGCAGTTCTTC. This translates into CASSEVLGWGTEAHNEQFF.

The V call is TRBV11-2, the J call TRBJ2-2; D remains ambiguous. Germline V CDR1 and CDR2: SGHAT, FQNNGV. The CDR3 spans 15 residues. V lost 3 bases and J 4 bases, leaving 12 bases between the germline ends. The CDR3 spells CASSLSGGGTGELFF. DNA of the CDR3: TGTGCCAGCAGCTTGTCTGGCGGTGGCACCGGGGAGCTGTTTTTT. Using reference TRBV11-2 and TRBJ2-2 for the parts outside the CDR3, the full variable domain is EAGVAQSPRYKIIEKRQSVAFWCNPISGHATLYWYQQILGQGPKLLIQFQNNGVVDDSQLPKDRFSAERLKGVDSTLKIQPAKLEDSAVYLCASSLSGGGTGELFFGEGSRLTVL.

The genes are TRBV4-1 and TRBJ2-5; D remains ambiguous. Germline V gene data show CDR1 as MGHRA and CDR2 as YSYEKL. V was clipped by 2 bases and J by 2 bases, with 24 bases between them. The CDR3 covers 19 residues. The CDR3 here is CASSQPEAAYPTKQETQYF. CDR3 DNA sequence: TGCGCCAGCAGCCAACCCGAGGCGGCATACCCGACGAAACAAGAGACCCAGTACTTC.